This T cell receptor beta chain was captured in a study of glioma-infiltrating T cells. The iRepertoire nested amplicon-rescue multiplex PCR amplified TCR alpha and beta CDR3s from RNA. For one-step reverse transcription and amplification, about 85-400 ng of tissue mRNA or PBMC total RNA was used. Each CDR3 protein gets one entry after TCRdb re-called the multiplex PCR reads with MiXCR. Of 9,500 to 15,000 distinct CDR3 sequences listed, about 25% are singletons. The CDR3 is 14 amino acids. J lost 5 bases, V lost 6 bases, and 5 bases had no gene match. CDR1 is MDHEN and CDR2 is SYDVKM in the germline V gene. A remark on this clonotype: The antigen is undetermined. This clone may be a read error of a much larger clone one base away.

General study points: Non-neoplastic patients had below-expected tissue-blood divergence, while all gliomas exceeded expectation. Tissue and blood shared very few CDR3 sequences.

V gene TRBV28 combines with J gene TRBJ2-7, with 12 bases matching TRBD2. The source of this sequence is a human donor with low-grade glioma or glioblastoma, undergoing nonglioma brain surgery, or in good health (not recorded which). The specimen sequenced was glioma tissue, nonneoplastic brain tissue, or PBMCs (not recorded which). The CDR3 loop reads CASSHGTSGHEQYF. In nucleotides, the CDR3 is TGTGCCAGCAGCCACGGGACTAGCGGGCACGAGCAGTACTTC.